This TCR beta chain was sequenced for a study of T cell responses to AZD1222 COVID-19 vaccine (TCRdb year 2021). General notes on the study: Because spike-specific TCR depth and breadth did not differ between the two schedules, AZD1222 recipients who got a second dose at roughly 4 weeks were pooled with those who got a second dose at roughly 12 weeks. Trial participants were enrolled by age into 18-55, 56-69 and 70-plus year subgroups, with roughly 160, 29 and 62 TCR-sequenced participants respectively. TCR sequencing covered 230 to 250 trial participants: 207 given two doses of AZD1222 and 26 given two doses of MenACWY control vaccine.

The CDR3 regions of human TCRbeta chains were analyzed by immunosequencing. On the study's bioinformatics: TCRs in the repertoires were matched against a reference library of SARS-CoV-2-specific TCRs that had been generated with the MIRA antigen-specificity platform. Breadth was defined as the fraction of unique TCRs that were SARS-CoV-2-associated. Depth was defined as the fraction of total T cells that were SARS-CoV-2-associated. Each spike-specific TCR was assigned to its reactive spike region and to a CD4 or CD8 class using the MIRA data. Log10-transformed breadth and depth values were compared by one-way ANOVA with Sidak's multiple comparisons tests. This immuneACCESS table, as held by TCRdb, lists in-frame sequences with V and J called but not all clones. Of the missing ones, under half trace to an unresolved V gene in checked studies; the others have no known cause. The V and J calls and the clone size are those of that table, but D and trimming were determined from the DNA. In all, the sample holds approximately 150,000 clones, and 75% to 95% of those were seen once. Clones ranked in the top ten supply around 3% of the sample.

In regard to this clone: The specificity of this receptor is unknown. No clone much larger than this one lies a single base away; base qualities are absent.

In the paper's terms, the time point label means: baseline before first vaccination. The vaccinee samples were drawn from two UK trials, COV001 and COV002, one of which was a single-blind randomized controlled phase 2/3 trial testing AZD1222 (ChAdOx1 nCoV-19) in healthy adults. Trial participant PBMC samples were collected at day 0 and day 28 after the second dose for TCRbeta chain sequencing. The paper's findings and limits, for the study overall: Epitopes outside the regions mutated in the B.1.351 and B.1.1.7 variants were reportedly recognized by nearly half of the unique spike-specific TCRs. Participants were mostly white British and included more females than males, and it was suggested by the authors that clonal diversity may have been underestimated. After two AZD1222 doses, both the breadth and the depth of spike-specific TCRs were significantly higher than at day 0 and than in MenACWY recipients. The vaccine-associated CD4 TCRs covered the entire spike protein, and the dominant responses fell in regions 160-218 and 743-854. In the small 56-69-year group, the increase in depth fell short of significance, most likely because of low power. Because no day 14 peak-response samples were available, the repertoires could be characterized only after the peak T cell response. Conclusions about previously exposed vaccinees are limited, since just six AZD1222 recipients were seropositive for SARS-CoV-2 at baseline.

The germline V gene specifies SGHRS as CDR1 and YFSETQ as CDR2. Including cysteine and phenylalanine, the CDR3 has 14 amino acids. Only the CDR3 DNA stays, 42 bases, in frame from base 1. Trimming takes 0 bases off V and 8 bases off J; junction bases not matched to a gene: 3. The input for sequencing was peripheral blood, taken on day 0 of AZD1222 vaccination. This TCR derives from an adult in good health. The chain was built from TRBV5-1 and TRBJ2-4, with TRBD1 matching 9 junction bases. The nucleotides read TGCGCCAGCAGCTTGGGGGACAGGGTGGACATTCAGTACTTC. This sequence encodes CASSLGDRVDIQYF. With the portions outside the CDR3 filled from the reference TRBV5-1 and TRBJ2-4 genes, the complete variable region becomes KAGVTQTPRYLIKTRGQQVTLSCSPISGHRSVSWYQQTPGQGLQFLFEYFSETQRNKGNFPGRFSGRQFSNSRSEMNVSTLELGDSALYLCASSLGDRVDIQYFGAGTRLSVL.